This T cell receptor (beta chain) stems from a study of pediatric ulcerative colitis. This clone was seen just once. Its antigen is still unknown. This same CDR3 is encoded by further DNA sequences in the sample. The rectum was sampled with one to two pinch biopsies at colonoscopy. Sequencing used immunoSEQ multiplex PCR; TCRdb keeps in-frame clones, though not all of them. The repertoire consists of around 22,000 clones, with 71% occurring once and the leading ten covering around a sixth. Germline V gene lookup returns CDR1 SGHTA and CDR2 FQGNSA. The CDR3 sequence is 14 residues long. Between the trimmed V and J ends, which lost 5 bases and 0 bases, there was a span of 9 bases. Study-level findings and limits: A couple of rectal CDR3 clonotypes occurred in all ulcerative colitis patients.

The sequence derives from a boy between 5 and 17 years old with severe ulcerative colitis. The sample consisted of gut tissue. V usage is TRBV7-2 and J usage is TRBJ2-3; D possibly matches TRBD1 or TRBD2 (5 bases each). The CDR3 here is CASSRGGSTDTQYF. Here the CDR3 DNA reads TGTGCCAGCAGCCGGGGCGGGAGCACAGATACGCAGTATTTT. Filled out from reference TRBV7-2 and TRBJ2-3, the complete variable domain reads GAGVSQSPSNKVTEKGKDVELRCDPISGHTALYWYRQSLGQGLEFLIYFQGNSAPDKSGLPSDRFSAERTGGSVSTLTIQRTQQEDSAVYLCASSRGGSTDTQYFGPGTRLTVL.